The 29 T cell receptor beta chains reported below all come from one sample, sequenced in a study of T-cell reconstitution after alpha-beta-depleted transplantation in children. Preparation of the TCRbeta library used unique molecular identifiers. A single record per CDR3 protein comes from TCRdb applying MiXCR to the PCR reads. The table has about 580,000 distinct CDR3 sequences, 20% to 25% seen once. The specimen comprised PBMCs, mostly from graft donor cells, sampled 360 days after TCRalphabeta/CD19-depleted stem cell transplant. Source of these receptors: a boy under three years old who had a stem cell transplant for acute myeloid leukemia, so the T cells may come from the graft donor.

Comments on this clonotype: A much more abundant neighbour one base away suggests this may be a read error. The gene calls are TRBV20-1 and TRBJ2-4; 12 bases align to TRBD2. The CDR3 is 15 amino acids. The germline CDR1 and CDR2 sequences are DFQATT and SNEGSKA (reference sequence). The chain's CDR3 is CGASGTSGGKNIQYF. For the CDR3, the DNA is TGCGGTGCTAGCGGAACTAGCGGGGGGAAAAACATTCAGTACTTC.

The chain employs TRBV10-2 and TRBJ2-3; 8 positions agree with TRBD2. This CDR3 region has 15 residues. Germline loops: CDR1 WSHSY, CDR2 SAAADI. The V segment lost 6 bases and the J segment 2 bases; nucleotides outside the gene matches: 7. CDR3 DNA sequence: TGCGCCAGCAGAACCACTAGCGGACCCACAGATACGCAGTATTTT. Protein product: CASRTTSGPTDTQYF.

This sequence joins TRBV11-2 and TRBJ2-7; 9 positions agree with TRBD1. The trim removed 5 bases at V and 3 bases at J, leaving 14 bases unmatched. This CDR3 is built from 17 residues. Germline lookup yields CDR1 SGHAT and CDR2 FQNNGV. CDR3: CASSRTHPGTGNYEQYF. DNA for the CDR3: TGTGCCAGCAGCCGGACCCATCCCGGGACAGGGAACTACGAGCAGTACTTC.

CDR3 sequence reads: CSARGDRGDYGYTF. CDR3 sequence (DNA): TGCAGTGCTAGAGGGGACAGGGGGGATTATGGCTACACCTTC. The rearrangement uses TRBV20-1 and TRBJ1-2; TRBD1 matches at 11 bases. The CDR3 is 14 residues long. V lost 1 base, J lost 5 bases, and 3 bases stayed unmatched. In germline, CDR1 is DFQATT, CDR2 SNEGSKA (reference sequence).

V is TRBV5-1 and J is TRBJ1-1; maybe TRBD1 (6 bases). Trimming removed 6 bases at V and 3 bases at J, with 15 bases between. CDR1 is SGHRS and CDR2 is YFSETQ in the germline V gene. The CDR3 contains 14 residues. The CDR3 loop is CASTWGARDTEAFF. The CDR3 DNA is TGCGCCAGCACGTGGGGGGCTAGAGACACTGAAGCTTTCTTT. The variable domain in full, completed from reference TRBV5-1 and TRBJ1-1, reads KAGVTQTPRYLIKTRGQQVTLSCSPISGHRSVSWYQQTPGQGLQFLFEYFSETQRNKGNFPGRFSGRQFSNSRSEMNVSTLELGDSALYLCASTWGARDTEAFFGQGTRLTVV.

At least ten counts were recorded for this clonotype. The V gene is TRBV5-1, the J gene TRBJ2-3, with a possible D match to TRBD2 (5 bases). V was shortened by 3 bases and J by 5 bases, with 16 bases between the two germline ends. The CDR3 loop spans 15 amino acids. Per the germline V gene, CDR1 is SGHRS and CDR2 is YFSETQ. The CDR3 DNA sequence: TGCGCCAGCAGCTCGGTCGGGGTCCGGGAAGATACGCAGTATTTT. Its protein is CASSSVGVREDTQYF.

This clonotype was picked up many times. This chain joins TRBV6-2 or TRBV6-3 and TRBJ1-1, with D possibly TRBD1 on 5 matching bases. The CDR3 is made up of 15 amino acids. Germline V gene data show CDR1 as MNHEY and CDR2 as SVGEGT. The ends were cut back, 0 bases at V and 4 bases at J, with 12 bases in the middle. CDR3 sequence reads: CASSYSGGDGTEAFF. The CDR3 coding sequence is TGTGCCAGCAGTTACTCTGGCGGGGACGGCACTGAAGCTTTCTTT.

This clonotype was detected many times. This chain joins TRBV7-9 and TRBJ2-7; 10 nucleotides align to TRBD1. Germline values: CDR1 SEHNR, CDR2 FQNEAQ (reference sequence). J was trimmed by 5 bases and V by 7 bases; bases with no gene match: 14. This CDR3 spans 16 amino acids. The CDR3 loop reads CASKTPVGTGDNEQYF. CDR3 nucleotide sequence: TGTGCCAGCAAAACCCCAGTCGGGACAGGGGACAACGAGCAGTACTTC.

This chain links TRBV14 with TRBJ1-1; D uncertain. Trimming shortened V by 1 base and J by 5 bases, and 14 bases separated the two germline ends. The CDR3 covers 15 residues. Germline V gene lookup returns CDR1 SGHDN and CDR2 FVKESK. The CDR3: CASSQVHSGSTEAFF. CDR3 sequence (DNA): TGTGCCAGCAGCCAAGTGCACAGCGGCTCAACTGAAGCTTTCTTT.

This clonotype came up many times. CDR3 bases: TGCAGTGCTGTCCGGGTGTTGAACACTGAAGCTTTCTTT. Encoded protein: CSAVRVLNTEAFF. The gene calls are TRBV20-1 and TRBJ1-1; D gene uncertain. In germline, CDR1 is DFQATT, CDR2 SNEGSKA (reference sequence). The CDR3 sequence is 13 residues long. V was shortened by 5 bases and J by 0 bases, with 10 bases between the two germline ends.

This clonotype was picked up a small number of times. V usage is TRBV28 and J usage is TRBJ2-7, with D perhaps matching TRBD1 (5 bases). The CDR3 spans 12 residues. Germline CDR1 and CDR2: MDHEN and SYDVKM. Trimming stripped 5 bases from V and 7 bases from J, with 12 bases between. CDR3 in DNA: TGTGCCAGCAGTGTCAGGGTTGGGGAGCAGTACGTC. Translated: CASSVRVGEQYV.

This clonotype was counted between two and nine times. This rearrangement joins TRBV7-2 to TRBJ1-2; 7 nucleotides match TRBD1. Germline CDR1 SGHTA, CDR2 FQGNSA. The CDR3 is 13 amino acids. J gave up 4 bases and V 5 bases, and 4 bases lay outside the gene matches. The DNA of the CDR3 is TGTGCCAGCAGCACGGGACAGCTCTATGGCTACACCTTC. Its translation: CASSTGQLYGYTF.

V is TRBV29-1 and J is TRBJ1-1, with 7 bases that match TRBD1. The CDR3 covers 12 residues. Germline CDR1 reads SQVTM; CDR2 reads ANQGSEA. Trimming at V came to 5 bases and at J to 6 bases, leaving 6 bases not matched to a gene. The CDR3 loop is CSVRQGLAEAFF. The CDR3 DNA sequence: TGCAGCGTTCGACAGGGTCTAGCTGAAGCTTTCTTT. The full variable domain, in which reference TRBV29-1 and TRBJ1-1 provide the parts outside the CDR3, is SAVISQKPSRDICQRGTSLTIQCQVDSQVTMMFWYRQQPGQSLTLIATANQGSEATYESGFVIDKFPISRPNLTFSTLTVSNMSPEDSSIYLCSVRQGLAEAFFGQGTRLTVV.

This clonotype was counted between two and nine times. This rearrangement joins TRBV12-3 or TRBV12-4 to TRBJ1-1; no reliable D call. V was cut by 3 bases and J by 6 bases, with 11 bases left in between. The CDR3 sequence is 13 residues long. This chain's CDR3 is CASSFGPAAEAFF. CDR3 sequence (DNA): TGTGCCAGCAGTTTTGGACCTGCAGCTGAAGCTTTCTTT.

The chain carries TRBV24-1 and TRBJ2-5, with 11 bases identical to TRBD2. This CDR3 has 16 residues. CDR1 is KGHDR, CDR2 SFDVKD, per germline. Trimming removed 5 bases from V and 1 base from J; junction bases left unmatched: 5. This CDR3 reads CATSGEGLAAQETQYF. Here the CDR3 DNA reads TGTGCCACCAGTGGCGAGGGACTAGCGGCCCAAGAGACCCAGTACTTC.

This clonotype has ten or more counts. This chain connects TRBV6-4 to TRBJ2-7, with TRBD1 identical over 11 bases. CDR1 is MRHNA and CDR2 is SNTAGT in the germline V gene. With V trimmed by 6 bases and J by 4 bases, 5 bases remained unmatched. This CDR3 comprises 14 residues. The CDR3 sequence: CASRGTGGSYEQYF. The CDR3 coding sequence is TGTGCCAGCAGAGGGACAGGGGGTTCTTACGAGCAGTACTTC.

This clonotype was found many times. This rearrangement joins TRBV6-5 to TRBJ1-2, with 8 bases identical to TRBD1. Trimming cost V 2 bases and J 3 bases; bases outside gene matches: 5. Germline assignment: CDR1 MNHEY and CDR2 SVGAGI. The CDR3 extends over 15 amino acids. CDR3 DNA: TGTGCCAGCAGTTACGTAGGACAGGGATACTATGGCTACACCTTC. Encoded protein: CASSYVGQGYYGYTF.

V is TRBV12-3 or TRBV12-4 and J is TRBJ2-3; 7 bases are a match to TRBD2. CDR3 size: 15 residues. With V trimmed by 3 bases and J by 0 bases, 3 bases remained unmatched. The CDR3 here is CASSFLAESTDTQYF. The CDR3 coding sequence is TGTGCCAGCAGTTTTCTAGCGGAAAGCACAGATACGCAGTATTTT.

This clonotype turned up a few times. The rearrangement links TRBV5-1 to TRBJ2-4; maybe TRBD1 (6 bases). The V and J ends lost 1 base and 6 bases respectively, with 14 bases between them. The CDR3 has 15 amino acids. Germline lookup yields CDR1 SGHRS and CDR2 YFSETQ. DNA for the CDR3: TGCGCCAGCAGCTTGACAGGGAATGTCCTAAACATTCAGTACTTC. Amino acid sequence: CASSLTGNVLNIQYF. Together with reference TRBV5-1 and TRBJ2-4, the CDR3 gives the full variable domain: KAGVTQTPRYLIKTRGQQVTLSCSPISGHRSVSWYQQTPGQGLQFLFEYFSETQRNKGNFPGRFSGRQFSNSRSEMNVSTLELGDSALYLCASSLTGNVLNIQYFGAGTRLSVL.

V is TRBV6-2 or TRBV6-3 and J is TRBJ2-2, with D maybe TRBD1 (6 bases). CDR1 and CDR2 (germline): MNHEY, SVGEGT. The CDR3 is 13 amino acids. Trimming pared 5 bases from V and 4 bases from J, leaving 8 bases between. CDR3 sequence: CASSEDSTGELFF. In DNA form, the CDR3 reads TGTGCCAGCAGTGAGGACAGCACCGGGGAGCTGTTTTTT.

This clonotype has a handful of counts. The chain is built from TRBV18 and TRBJ1-1; 9 nucleotides match TRBD1. This CDR3 region has 15 residues. The V and J ends lost 5 bases and 1 base, in that order; junction bases with no gene match: 5. CDR1 is KGHSH and CDR2 is LQKENI in the germline V gene. CDR3 region: CASSAGQGRNTEAFF. In DNA form, the CDR3 reads TGTGCCAGCTCAGCGGGACAGGGTCGGAACACTGAAGCTTTCTTT.

This chain joins TRBV12-3 or TRBV12-4 and TRBJ2-3; possibly TRBD1 for D (7 bases). Trimming left V 5 bases short and J 9 bases short, with 15 bases between. The CDR3 contains 13 residues. The CDR3 sequence: CASSDREGGTQYF. The CDR3 DNA reads TGTGCCAGCAGTGACAGGGAAGGAGGGACGCAGTATTTT.

The rearrangement links TRBV12-3 or TRBV12-4 to TRBJ2-7; D is perhaps TRBD1 (6 bases). Trimming pared 5 bases from V and 6 bases from J, leaving 17 bases between. This CDR3 contains 14 residues. The CDR3 here is CASSATRGSREQYF. The CDR3 bases are TGTGCCAGCAGTGCGACGAGGGGGTCCCGCGAGCAGTACTTC.

This clonotype was seen repeatedly, ten times or more. This chain uses TRBV18 with TRBJ2-7, with 7 bases lining up with TRBD1. V dropped 6 bases and J dropped 5; count of bases not matched to a gene: 13. The germline V gene has CDR1 KGHSH and CDR2 LQKENI. The CDR3 sequence is 15 residues long. CDR3 sequence reads: CASSSGQRRGHEQYF. In nucleotides, the CDR3 is TGTGCCAGCTCGTCGGGACAGAGAAGGGGCCACGAGCAGTACTTC. Together with reference TRBV18 and TRBJ2-7, the CDR3 gives the full variable domain: NAGVMQNPRHLVRRRGQEARLRCSPMKGHSHVYWYRQLPEEGLKFMVYLQKENIIDESGMPKERFSAEFPKEGPSILRIQQVVRGDSAAYFCASSSGQRRGHEQYFGPGTRLTVT.

The V and J genes are TRBV6-5 and TRBJ2-2, with a weak D call TRBD1 (6 bases). Germline loops: CDR1 MNHEY, CDR2 SVGAGI. The CDR3 is 16 amino acids. Deletions cut 5 bases from V and 1 base from J, with 14 bases between. CDR3 residues: CASSNRQVLNTGELFF. The CDR3 DNA reads as TGTGCCAGCAGTAACCGACAGGTTTTGAACACCGGGGAGCTGTTTTTT.

This clonotype was observed a handful of times. The chain employs TRBV5-4 and TRBJ2-1; the match to TRBD2 covers 9 bases. Germline loops: CDR1 SGHNT, CDR2 YYREEE (reference sequence). The CDR3 extends over 16 amino acids. The ends lost 0 bases at V and 2 bases at J; junction bases unmatched: 3. This CDR3 reads CASSLGGLAAYNEQFF. The CDR3, as DNA: TGTGCCAGCAGCTTGGGGGGACTAGCTGCCTACAATGAGCAGTTCTTC.

Ten or more counts support this clonotype. The CDR3: CASSFRSGRTGELFF. CDR3 sequence (DNA): TGTGCCAGCAGTTTCCGGTCGGGGAGGACCGGGGAGCTGTTTTTT. V and J are TRBV27 and TRBJ2-2; tentative D call: TRBD2 (6 bases). Germline CDR1 reads MNHEY; CDR2 reads SMNVEV (reference sequence). This CDR3 comprises 15 residues. V shed 3 bases and J shed 5 bases, with 13 bases lying between them.

Concerning this clonotype: Germline is not matched at one junction end, which may reflect a read error. J is TRBJ2-2 and V is TRBV20-1; D is perhaps TRBD2 (6 bases). Germline loops: CDR1 DFQATT, CDR2 SNEGSKA (reference sequence). The CDR3 has 19 residues. CDR3 residues: CSGRDMGRTGTGYTGELFF. CDR3 sequence (DNA): TGCAGTGGTAGAGATATGGGGAGGACGGGGACGGGGTACACCGGGGAGCTGTTTTTT.

The V and J genes are TRBV20-1 and TRBJ2-5; no clear D. Trimming shortened V by 6 bases and J by 4 bases, and 15 bases separated the two germline ends. The CDR3 is 13 amino acids. Germline loops: CDR1 DFQATT, CDR2 SNEGSKA (reference sequence). The CDR3 sequence: CSAAGRRAETQYF. The CDR3 DNA reads as TGCAGTGCAGCTGGACGGCGCGCAGAGACCCAGTACTTC.